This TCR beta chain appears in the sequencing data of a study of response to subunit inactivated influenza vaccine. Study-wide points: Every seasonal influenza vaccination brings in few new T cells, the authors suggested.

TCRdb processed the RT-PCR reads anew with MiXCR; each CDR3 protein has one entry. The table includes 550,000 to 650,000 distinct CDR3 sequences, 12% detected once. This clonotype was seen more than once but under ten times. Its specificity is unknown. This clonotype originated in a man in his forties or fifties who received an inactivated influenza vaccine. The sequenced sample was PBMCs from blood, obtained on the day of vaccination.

CDR3 amino acids: CSAYMGGQGYTF. The CDR3 DNA reads TGCAGTGCTTATATGGGGGGTCAGGGCTACACCTTC. The chain combines TRBV20-1 with TRBJ1-2, with D perhaps TRBD1 (5 bases). Germline CDR1 DFQATT, CDR2 SNEGSKA (reference sequence). V was pared by 5 bases and J by 8 bases, with 15 bases between. This CDR3 has 12 amino acids.